A selection of T cell receptor beta chains follows, all from one sample in a study of monozygotic twins with cystic fibrosis. Profiling relied on immunoSEQ multiplex PCR, and the TCRdb table lists in-frame clones only, not all of them. There are 25,000 to 30,000 clones in the sample; about 85% occur only once, and roughly 0.9% lies in the top ten. Sequenced input: blood. These TCRs come from a girl aged 2-10 years with cystic fibrosis. The CDR3 runs from the conserved cysteine through the conserved F or W. Fields, in order: D gene, V gene, J gene, CDR3 length, CDR3 protein. D genes are given only for firm matches.

TRBD2	TRBV30	TRBJ2-1	13	CAWTTSGSHEQFF
NA	TRBV14	TRBJ1-1	13	CASSQDRLTEAFF
NA	TRBV5-1	TRBJ2-7	12	CASSLEGDEQYF
NA	TRBV6-1	TRBJ1-4	20	CASSDFRPGGPRVANEKLFF
NA	TRBV7-9	TRBJ2-1	14	CASSLGRDYNEQFF
TRBD1	TRBV7-9	TRBJ2-7	15	CASTGRDRSSYEQYF
TRBD1	TRBV13	TRBJ2-6	15	CASSKTGAGANVLTF
NA	TRBV5-6	TRBJ1-1	13	CASSLGGAPEAFF
NA	TRBV15	TRBJ1-1	14	CATSRGRAGTEAFF
NA	TRBV5-4	TRBJ2-7	13	CASSLDSGYEQYF
NA	TRBV29-1	TRBJ2-3	14	CSAKSGTPTDTQYF